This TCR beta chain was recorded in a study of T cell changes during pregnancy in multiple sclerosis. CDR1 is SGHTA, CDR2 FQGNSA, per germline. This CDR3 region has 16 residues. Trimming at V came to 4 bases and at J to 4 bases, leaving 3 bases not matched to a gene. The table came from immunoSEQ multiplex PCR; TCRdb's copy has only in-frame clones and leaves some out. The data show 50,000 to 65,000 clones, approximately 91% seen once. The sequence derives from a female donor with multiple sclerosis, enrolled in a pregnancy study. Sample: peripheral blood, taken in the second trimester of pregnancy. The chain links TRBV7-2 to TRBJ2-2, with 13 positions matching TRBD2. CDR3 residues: CASSWGLAGTTGELFF. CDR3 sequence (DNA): TGTGCCAGCAGCTGGGGACTAGCGGGGACCACCGGGGAGCTGTTTTTT.